This entry lists 23 T cell receptor beta chains sequenced from one sample in a study of blood T cell repertoires in COVID-19. Repertoires were generated with immunoSEQ multiplex PCR, while TCRdb's copy carries only in-frame clones and drops some. The data show 110,000 to 150,000 clones, 65% to 80% seen once. Sequencing input: peripheral blood. These receptor sequences come from an older woman with acute or convalescent COVID-19.

This clone was seen more than once but under ten times. The chain employs TRBV2 and TRBJ2-7; 7 bases are shared with TRBD2. CDR1 is SNHLY, CDR2 FYNNEI, per germline. With V trimmed by 4 bases and J by 3 bases, 9 bases remained unmatched. This CDR3 is 15 amino acids long. CDR3 amino acids: CASSVISGGLYEQYF. The CDR3 DNA reads TGTGCCAGCAGTGTCATCTCGGGAGGCCTCTACGAGCAGTACTTC.

V is TRBV24-1 and J is TRBJ1-5, with D unclear. V lost 7 bases and J 0 bases, leaving 9 bases between the germline ends. Germline V CDR1 and CDR2: KGHDR, SFDVKD. The length of the CDR3 is 14 residues. The CDR3 bases are TGTGCCACCAGCCCCGCAGGTAGCAATCAGCCCCAGCATTTT. It specifies CATSPAGSNQPQHF.

This clone was detected a few times. The chain joins TRBV10-2 to TRBJ2-1; 14 bases map to TRBD2. CDR1 is WSHSY, CDR2 SAAADI, per germline. J lost 0 bases, V lost 10 bases, and 20 bases had no gene match. The CDR3 totals 21 residues. The CDR3 loop is CANISTGLAGDPRVSYNEQFF. The CDR3 DNA reads TGCGCCAACATATCCACGGGACTAGCGGGAGATCCCCGCGTCTCCTACAATGAGCAGTTCTTC.

V gene TRBV6-5 combines with J gene TRBJ2-1; 8 nucleotides match TRBD2. Germline trimming cut 0 bases from V and 8 bases from J; bases unmatched to any gene: 6. Germline V lookup: CDR1 MNHEY, CDR2 SVGAGI. The CDR3 totals 15 residues. In DNA, the CDR3 is TGTGCCAGCAGTTACTCGCCGGGAGGGCCGGATGAGCAGTTCTTC. This sequence encodes CASSYSPGGPDEQFF.

The chain recombines TRBV15 with TRBJ1-2; TRBD1 matches at 7 bases. V lost 0 bases, J lost 6 bases, and 10 bases stayed unmatched. Germline V CDR1 and CDR2: LNHNV, YYDKDF (reference sequence). The CDR3 is 16 residues long. The CDR3 DNA reads TGTGCCACCAGCAGAGATCTCCGGCGACAGGGCGATGGCTACACCTTC. It encodes CATSRDLRRQGDGYTF.

This clone was counted at least ten times. The chain uses TRBV10-1 and TRBJ2-1; 10 nucleotides align to TRBD1. The ends lost 4 bases at V and 8 bases at J; junction bases unmatched: 8. CDR3 size: 15 residues. The germline CDR1 and CDR2 sequences are WNHNN and SYGVQD (reference sequence). CDR3 in DNA: TGCGCCAGCAGTGGACAGGGGGCTGATAAATATGAGCAGTTCTTC. This codes for CASSGQGADKYEQFF.

As regards this clone: A junction end diverges from the germline sequence, so it may reflect a read error. The chain combines TRBV9 with TRBJ2-3; 10 bases are a match to TRBD1. The CDR3 has 13 residues. Germline CDR1 is SGDLS and CDR2 is YYNGEE. CDR3 amino acids: CTSSWDRGDTQYF. CDR3 nucleotide sequence: TGTACCAGCAGCTGGGACAGGGGAGATACGCAGTATTTT.

The chain joins TRBV6-4 to TRBJ2-1, with D possibly being TRBD2 (5 bases). CDR1 and CDR2 (germline): MRHNA, SNTAGT. The CDR3 spans 15 residues. Trimming removed 3 bases at V and 4 bases at J, with 13 bases between. Written as DNA, the CDR3 is TGTGCCAGCAGTGATAAGGGAGCCAAGTACAATGAGCAGTTCTTC. Translation: CASSDKGAKYNEQFF.

This clone came up a few times. The chain recombines TRBV28 with TRBJ2-7, with TRBD2 matching 9 bases. V was clipped by 5 bases and J by 5 bases; unmatched bases: 10. This CDR3 contains 15 residues. The germline CDR1 and CDR2 sequences are MDHEN and SYDVKM. This CDR3 is CASSPNLAGVDEQYF. The CDR3 DNA reads as TGTGCCAGCAGTCCAAACTTAGCGGGAGTGGACGAGCAGTACTTC.

The chain is built from TRBV7-9 and TRBJ2-1, with 9 nucleotides matching TRBD2. V gave up 5 bases and J gave up 0 bases; unmatched junction bases: 2. CDR3 length: 15 residues. CDR1 and CDR2 (germline): SEHNR, FQNEAQ (reference sequence). CDR3 bases: TGTGCCAGCAGCCCTAGCGGGATCTCCTACAATGAGCAGTTCTTC. The encoded protein is CASSPSGISYNEQFF.

The CDR3 DNA is TGTGCCAGCCGAAGCCCGGGGCTAGCGGGAGTCGAGACCCAGTACTTC. Amino acid sequence: CASRSPGLAGVETQYF. The chain links TRBV7-9 to TRBJ2-5, with 10 bases that match TRBD2. CDR1 and CDR2 from the germline V gene are SEHNR and FQNEAQ (reference sequence). J gave up 5 bases and V 8 bases, and 14 bases lay outside the gene matches. CDR3 size: 16 residues. The full variable domain, its missing parts supplied by reference TRBV7-9 and TRBJ2-5, is DTGVSQNPRHKITKRGQNVTFRCDPISEHNRLYWYRQTLGQGPEFLTYFQNEAQLEKSRLLSDRFSAERPKGSFSTLEIQRTEQGDSAMYLCASRSPGLAGVETQYFGPGTRLLVL.

The chain links TRBV5-1 to TRBJ1-2; D perhaps matches TRBD1 (6 bases). The CDR3 has 15 amino acids. The V gene lost 1 base and the J gene lost 3 bases, with 13 bases spanning the gap. Germline values: CDR1 SGHRS, CDR2 YFSETQ. The CDR3 DNA follows: TGCGCCAGCAGCTTGTTGGGGGGGCAGGACTATGGCTACACCTTC. Amino acids: CASSLLGGQDYGYTF.

The CDR3 reads CASNRGRDGSYEQYF. The CDR3 coding sequence is TGTGCCAGCAACCGGGGGAGGGACGGCTCCTACGAGCAGTACTTC. The chain combines TRBV28 with TRBJ2-7, with 7 bases aligning to TRBD2. The junction had 9 bases not matched to a gene; V was cut back by 7 bases and J by 0 bases. Germline CDR1 is MDHEN and CDR2 is SYDVKM. This CDR3 is 15 amino acids long. Filled out from reference TRBV28 and TRBJ2-7, the complete variable domain reads DVKVTQSSRYLVKRTGEKVFLECVQDMDHENMFWYRQDPGLGLRLIYFSYDVKMKEKGDIPEGYSVSREKKERFSLILESASTNQTSMYLCASNRGRDGSYEQYFGPGTRLTVT.

This rearrangement joins TRBV6-5 to TRBJ1-1; 10 nucleotides align to TRBD1. Germline CDR1 MNHEY, CDR2 SVGAGI. The CDR3 is 15 residues long. J lost 4 bases, V lost 10 bases, and 12 bases had no gene match. CDR3 in amino acids: CAIRDRGFRVTEAFF. The CDR3 coding sequence is TGTGCCATTCGGGACAGGGGTTTTCGGGTCACTGAAGCTTTCTTT.

The chain carries TRBV27 and TRBJ2-5; TRBD2 matches at 7 bases. The CDR3 totals 15 residues. Trimming removed 3 bases from V and 4 bases from J; junction bases left unmatched: 8. Germline-derived CDR1 and CDR2 are MNHEY and SMNVEV (reference sequence). The CDR3 region is CASSLGGRGGETQYF. DNA of the CDR3: TGTGCCAGCAGTTTGGGCGGGAGAGGTGGAGAGACCCAGTACTTC.

This clone was seen at least ten times. The V call is TRBV7-2, the J call TRBJ1-3; D is unclear. CDR3 length: 13 amino acids. The germline gives CDR1 SGHTA, CDR2 FQGNSA. V shed 5 bases and J shed 3 bases, with 8 bases lying between them. The CDR3 reads CASSLSGGNTIYF. The CDR3 bases are TGTGCCAGCAGCCTCTCGGGTGGAAACACCATATATTTT.

The V gene is TRBV27, the J gene TRBJ2-7, with D perhaps matching TRBD2 (5 bases). Germline V CDR1 and CDR2: MNHEY, SMNVEV (reference sequence). The CDR3 totals 13 residues. V lost 5 bases, J lost 7 bases, and 15 bases lay in between. As DNA, the CDR3 is TGTGCCAGCAGTACGGCGGGCCCTCGGGAGCAGTACTTC. This codes for CASSTAGPREQYF.

The chain combines TRBV24-1 with TRBJ2-5; TRBD2 matches at 12 bases. The length of the CDR3 is 16 residues. Per the germline V gene, CDR1 is KGHDR and CDR2 is SFDVKD. The trim removed 6 bases at V and 4 bases at J, leaving 8 bases unmatched. CDR3 sequence reads: CATSNRLAGVGETQYF. DNA of the CDR3: TGTGCCACCAGTAACCGACTAGCGGGAGTGGGAGAGACCCAGTACTTC.

J is TRBJ2-1 and V is TRBV5-4, with 7 bases lining up with TRBD2. With V trimmed by 4 bases and J by 8 bases, 24 bases remained unmatched. CDR1 SGHNT and CDR2 YYREEE come from the germline V gene (reference sequence). The CDR3 is 19 residues long. The CDR3 sequence is CASSPGLQGLGKLQYEQFF. CDR3 nucleotide sequence: TGTGCCAGCAGCCCCGGCCTCCAAGGACTAGGAAAATTACAATATGAGCAGTTCTTC. Variable domain in full (rest from reference TRBV5-4 and TRBJ2-1): ETGVTQSPTHLIKTRGQQVTLRCSSQSGHNTVSWYQQALGQGPQFIFQYYREEENGRGNFPPRFSGLQFPNYSSELNVNALELDDSALYLCASSPGLQGLGKLQYEQFFGPGTRLTVL.

This chain links TRBV28 with TRBJ1-1; no reliable D call. The CDR3 sequence is 13 residues long. The germline V gene encodes CDR1 MDHEN and CDR2 SYDVKM. Trimming cost V 3 bases and J 3 bases, with 8 bases left between them. This CDR3 reads CASSFLEYTEAFF. CDR3 sequence (DNA): TGTGCCAGCAGTTTTTTGGAGTACACTGAAGCTTTCTTT.

This chain links TRBV19 with TRBJ1-5, with D unclear. The CDR3 length is 11 residues. The germline V and J ends were trimmed by 8 bases and 5 bases, with 7 bases remaining between them. CDR1 and CDR2 (germline): LNHDA, SQIVND (reference sequence). The chain's CDR3 is CASGEHQPQHF. CDR3 coding DNA: TGTGCCAGTGGAGAACATCAGCCCCAGCATTTT.

This clone was detected a few times. DNA of the CDR3: TGTGCCTGGAGTCGTTCGACAGGGAACGAGCAGTACTTC. Translating gives CAWSRSTGNEQYF. V usage is TRBV30 and J usage is TRBJ2-7, with 7 bases fitting TRBD1. Trimming cost V 2 bases and J 5 bases; bases outside gene matches: 6. CDR3 size: 13 residues. Looked up from germline, CDR1 is GTSNPN and CDR2 is SVGIG (reference sequence).

V usage is TRBV24-1 and J usage is TRBJ1-5; TRBD1 might be the D (5 bases). Germline lookup yields CDR1 KGHDR and CDR2 SFDVKD. The CDR3 has 13 amino acids. Trimming stripped 9 bases from V and 1 base from J, with 9 bases between. CDR3 bases: TGTGCCACCGCGGGGGTGAGCAATCAGCCCCAGCATTTT. The encoded protein is CATAGVSNQPQHF.